The table lists the clone carrying this T cell receptor beta chain with a count of one. Time point reported: peripheral blood 6 weeks after treatment start. This record belongs to a study of PD-L1 blockade in urothelial cancer. CDR1 and CDR2 (germline): LGHNA, YNFKEQ. Trimming left V 3 bases short and J 3 bases short, with 20 bases between. CDR3 length equals 17 residues. Generated by immunoSEQ multiplex PCR, the TCRdb table keeps only in-frame clones and is missing some. The sample has 60,000 to 80,000 clones, roughly 90% seen once. This chain joins TRBV4-2 and TRBJ1-2; no reliable D call. The clonotype originates from a man aged 55-75 years with urothelial cancer. Here the sequenced sample was PBMCs, taken around atezolizumab (anti-PD-L1) treatment. The CDR3 nucleotides read TGTGCCAGCAGCCACGAAAGATCGGGGATCGTGGACTATGGCTACACCTTC. It encodes CASSHERSGIVDYGYTF.